This T cell receptor beta chain derives from a study of shared clonotypes between healthy human individuals. For unsorted samples, genomic DNA was extracted from roughly 100 million PBMCs. This CDR3 spans 13 amino acids. The germline gives CDR1 KGHSH, CDR2 LQKENI. V lost 5 bases, J lost 3 bases, and 3 bases stayed unmatched. The repertoire was sequenced with immunoSEQ multiplex PCR; TCRdb's copy has only in-frame clones and lacks some. The sample contains approximately 470,000 clones, 81% of which appear only once. The source of this sequence is a woman aged 40 to 50 in good health. Some clones in this sample may be carry-over from other donors' samples. The sequencing sample was made of PBMCs. This chain links TRBV18 with TRBJ2-7; 8 bases map to TRBD2. This CDR3 is CASSATSGYEQYF. The CDR3 DNA reads as TGTGCCAGCTCAGCTACTAGCGGCTACGAGCAGTACTTC.